A single sample gave rise to the 11 T cell receptor beta chains below, sequenced in a study of response to subunit inactivated influenza vaccine. TCRdb recomputed calls from the RT-PCR reads with MiXCR, one row per CDR3 protein. Of hundreds of thousands of distinct CDR3 sequences in the sample, 25% were seen once. Sequenced material: CD4+ T cells sorted from PBMCs, taken roughly 5 days after vaccination. The source of these receptors is a man in his fifties who received an inactivated influenza vaccine.

This clonotype has just one count. The chain combines TRBV6-1 with TRBJ2-2; 8 nucleotides align to TRBD2. Germline assignment: CDR1 MNHNS and CDR2 SASEGT. J gave up 1 base and V 7 bases, and 8 bases lay outside the gene matches. This CDR3 has 16 amino acids. In DNA, the CDR3 is TGTGCCAGCACGAGCCTAGCGGGTAGGAACACCGGGGAGCTGTTTTTT. This codes for CASTSLAGRNTGELFF.

V usage is TRBV12-3 or TRBV12-4 and J usage is TRBJ2-7; 7 bases map to TRBD1. The CDR3 contains 15 residues. V trimming: 5 bases; J trimming: 2 bases; junction bases outside the gene matches: 9. The CDR3 sequence: CASSPGQARTYEQYF. CDR3 sequence (DNA): TGTGCCAGCAGTCCTGGACAGGCGCGCACCTACGAGCAGTACTTC.

This clonotype was seen ten or more times. The chain carries TRBV18 and TRBJ2-5, with TRBD1 matching over 9 bases. The CDR3 has 16 amino acids. The germline V gene has CDR1 KGHSH and CDR2 LQKENI. V was pared by 2 bases and J by 2 bases, with 6 bases of the junction left unmatched. The CDR3 loop is CASSPFTGGLQETQYF. In DNA form, the CDR3 reads TGTGCCAGCTCACCATTCACAGGGGGCCTTCAAGAGACCCAGTACTTC.

This clonotype was seen just once. The chain employs TRBV6-2 or TRBV6-3 and TRBJ2-2; D remains ambiguous. Trimming shortened V by 11 bases and J by 4 bases, and 14 bases separated the two germline ends. The CDR3 is 13 amino acids. The germline V gene has CDR1 MNHEY and CDR2 SVGEGT. For the CDR3, the DNA is TGTGCCGCGCGTGAGAGTTCCACCGGGGAGCTGTTTTTT. Protein product: CAARESSTGELFF.

This clonotype was seen more than once but under ten times. V is TRBV24-1 and J is TRBJ2-3, with a possible D match to TRBD2 (5 bases). CDR3 length equals 15 residues. V gave up 3 bases and J gave up 2 bases, with 11 bases separating them. Per the germline V gene, CDR1 is KGHDR and CDR2 is SFDVKD. This CDR3 is CATSDHGLYTDTQYF. The CDR3 nucleotides are TGTGCCACCAGTGATCATGGACTGTACACAGATACGCAGTATTTT.

The chain carries TRBV28 and TRBJ2-7; D gene unclear. The CDR3 is 14 residues long. The germline V gene has CDR1 MDHEN and CDR2 SYDVKM. Trimming removed 3 bases from V and 4 bases from J, with 13 bases in between. The CDR3 region is CASSLQRKSYEQYF. In DNA, the CDR3 is TGTGCCAGCAGTTTGCAGCGCAAATCTTACGAGCAGTACTTC. Full variable domain (rest looked up from reference TRBV28 and TRBJ2-7): DVKVTQSSRYLVKRTGEKVFLECVQDMDHENMFWYRQDPGLGLRLIYFSYDVKMKEKGDIPEGYSVSREKKERFSLILESASTNQTSMYLCASSLQRKSYEQYFGPGTRLTVT.

The chain couples TRBV6-6 to TRBJ1-2; D gene ambiguous. The germline V and J ends were trimmed by 6 bases and 2 bases, with 10 bases remaining between them. This CDR3 spans 13 amino acids. CDR1 is MNHNY and CDR2 is SVGAGI in the germline V gene (reference sequence). The CDR3: CASSFDANYGYTF. The DNA for the CDR3 is TGTGCCAGCAGCTTCGACGCAAACTATGGCTACACCTTC.

The chain carries TRBV11-3 and TRBJ2-1; 9 bases align to TRBD2. CDR1 SGHNT and CDR2 YENEEA come from the germline V gene. The V gene end was trimmed by 5 bases and the J gene end by 10 bases; junction bases not matched to a gene: 6. This CDR3 contains 13 residues. The CDR3 protein is CASSRGGAGEQFF. As DNA, the CDR3 is TGTGCCAGCAGCCGCGGGGGGGCGGGGGAGCAGTTCTTC.

In its sample, this clonotype was seen a few times. J is TRBJ2-2 and V is TRBV12-3 or TRBV12-4; D might be TRBD1 (6 bases). The CDR3 is 14 residues long. The V gene lost 6 bases and the J gene lost 3 bases, with 11 bases spanning the gap. DNA of the CDR3: TGTGCCAGCAGGCTCGGACAGTACACCGGGGAGCTGTTTTTT. The encoded protein is CASRLGQYTGELFF.

J is TRBJ2-5 and V is TRBV12-5; D perhaps matches TRBD2 (6 bases). Germline V gene data show CDR1 as LGHNT and CDR2 as FRNRAP. This CDR3 region has 15 residues. Trimming pared 1 base from V and 2 bases from J, leaving 11 bases between. The CDR3 DNA reads TGTGCTAGTGGTTTGGGCCTTAGCGGACAAGAGACCCAGTACTTC. This gives the protein CASGLGLSGQETQYF. Combining the CDR3 with reference TRBV12-5 and TRBJ2-5 gives the whole variable domain DARVTQTPRHKVTEMGQEVTMRCQPILGHNTVFWYRQTMMQGLELLAYFRNRAPLDDSGMPKDRFSAEMPDATLATLKIQPSEPRDSAVYFCASGLGLSGQETQYFGPGTRLLVL.

The sample holds a few counts of this clonotype. The chain carries TRBV7-9 and TRBJ1-4; a weak D match, TRBD1 (5 bases). Trimming cost V 1 base and J 2 bases, with 8 bases left between them. The CDR3 consists of 15 residues. Per germline, CDR1 SEHNR and CDR2 FQNEAQ (reference sequence). The CDR3 loop is CASSLVRGTNEKLFF. CDR3 nucleotide sequence: TGTGCCAGCAGCTTAGTAAGGGGCACTAATGAAAAACTGTTTTTT.